This TCR beta chain stems from a study of cytomegalovirus exposure and HLA in healthy donors. Study-wide findings and caveats: The classifier, whose performance was assessed in both the original and validation cohorts, reportedly diagnosed cytomegalovirus status with high specificity and sensitivity.

CDR3 size: 15 residues. CDR1 is SNHLY and CDR2 is FYNNEI in the germline V gene. V was pared by 7 bases and J by 4 bases, with 19 bases between. With respect to this clone: Its antigen remains unknown.

Here immunoSEQ multiplex PCR was the method, and the copy in TCRdb shows in-frame clones only, minus some. The profile shows a few hundred thousand clones, more than 80% of them singletons. The specimen was PBMCs. This clonotype originated in a woman younger than 35 in good health and CMV-seronegative. J is TRBJ1-1 and V is TRBV2, with D unresolved. The chain's CDR3 is CASISRDISVTEAFF. The CDR3 bases are TGTGCCAGCATATCCCGGGATATATCGGTCACTGAAGCTTTCTTT.